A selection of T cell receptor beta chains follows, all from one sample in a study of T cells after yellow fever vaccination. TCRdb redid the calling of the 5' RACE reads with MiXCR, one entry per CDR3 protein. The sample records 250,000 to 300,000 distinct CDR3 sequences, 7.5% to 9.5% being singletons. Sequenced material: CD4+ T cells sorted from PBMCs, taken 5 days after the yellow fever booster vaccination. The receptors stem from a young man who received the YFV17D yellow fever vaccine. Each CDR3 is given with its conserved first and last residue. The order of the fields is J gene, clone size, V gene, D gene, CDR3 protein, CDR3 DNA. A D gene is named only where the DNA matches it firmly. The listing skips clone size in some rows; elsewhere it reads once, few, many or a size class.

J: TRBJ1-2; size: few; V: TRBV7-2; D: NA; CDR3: CASSFPGAVGYTF; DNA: TGTGCCAGCAGCTTTCCGGGGGCAGTTGGCTACACCTTC
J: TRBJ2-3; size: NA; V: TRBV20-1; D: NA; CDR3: CSARWGSTDTQYF; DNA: TGCAGTGCTAGATGGGGTAGCACAGATACGCAGTATTTT
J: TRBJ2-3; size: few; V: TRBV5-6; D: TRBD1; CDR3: CASSDPGQGTDTQYF; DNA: TGTGCCAGCAGCGATCCGGGACAGGGGACAGATACGCAGTATTTT
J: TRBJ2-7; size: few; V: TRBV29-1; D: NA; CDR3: CSVSHSLGGSLSYEQYF; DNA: TGCAGCGTTTCACACTCTCTTGGGGGCTCCCTCTCCTACGAGCAGTACTTC
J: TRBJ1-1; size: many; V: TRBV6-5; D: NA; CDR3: CASSYSRQNTEAFF; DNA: TGTGCCAGCAGTTACTCCAGACAGAACACTGAAGCTTTCTTT
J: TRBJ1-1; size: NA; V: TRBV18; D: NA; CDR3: CASSQGPRGTEAFF; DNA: TGTGCCAGCTCACAGGGCCCTAGGGGCACTGAAGCTTTCTTT
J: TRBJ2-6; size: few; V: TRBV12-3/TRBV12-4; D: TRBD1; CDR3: CASTAGGFLGGANVLTF; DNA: TGTGCCAGCACGGCAGGGGGATTCCTTGGGGGGGCCAACGTCCTGACTTTC
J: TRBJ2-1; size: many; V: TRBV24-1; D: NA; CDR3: CATSGPTGDEQFF; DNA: TGTGCCACCAGTGGCCCAACTGGAGATGAGCAGTTCTTC
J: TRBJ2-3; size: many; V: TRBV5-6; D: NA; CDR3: CASSRLTSGSLRSDTQYF; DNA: TGTGCCAGCAGCCGTTTGACATCGGGGTCCCTGAGATCAGATACGCAGTATTTT
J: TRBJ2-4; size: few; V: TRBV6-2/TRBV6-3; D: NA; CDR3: CASTKSGAGAPKNIQYF; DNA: TGTGCCAGCACCAAGTCGGGAGCCGGGGCTCCCAAAAACATTCAGTACTTC
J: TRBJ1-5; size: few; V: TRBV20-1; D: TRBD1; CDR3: CSAPDRRGNQPQHF; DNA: TGCAGTGCCCCGGACAGGAGGGGCAATCAGCCCCAGCATTTT
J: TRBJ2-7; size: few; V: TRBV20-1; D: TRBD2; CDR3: CSARELAGGIYEQYF; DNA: TGCAGTGCTAGAGAGTTAGCGGGGGGAATCTACGAGCAGTACTTC
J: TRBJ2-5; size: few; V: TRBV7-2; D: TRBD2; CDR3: CASSPGGERETQYF; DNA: TGTGCCAGCAGCCCGGGGGGGGAGCGAGAGACCCAGTACTTC
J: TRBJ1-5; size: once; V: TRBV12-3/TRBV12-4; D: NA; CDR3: CASSLGGSGTPTPQHF; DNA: TGTGCCAGCAGTTTAGGGGGATCGGGGACTCCCACCCCCCAGCATTTT
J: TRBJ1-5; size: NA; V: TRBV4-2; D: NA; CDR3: CASSQDHGNQPQHF; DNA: TGTGCCAGCAGCCAAGATCACGGCAATCAGCCCCAGCATTTT
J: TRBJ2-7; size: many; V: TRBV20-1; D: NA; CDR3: CSARDGRDYEQYF; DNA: TGCAGTGCTAGAGATGGCAGAGATTACGAGCAGTACTTC
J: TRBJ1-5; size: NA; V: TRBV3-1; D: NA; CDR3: CASSQLGQPQHF; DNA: TGTGCCAGCAGCCAGTTAGGTCAGCCCCAGCATTTT
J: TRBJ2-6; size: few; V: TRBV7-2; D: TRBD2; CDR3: CASSPSGGSWVLTF; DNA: TGTGCCAGCAGTCCTAGCGGAGGGAGCTGGGTCCTGACTTTC
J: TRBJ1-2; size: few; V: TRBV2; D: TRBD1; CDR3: CASSGRQGGYGYTF; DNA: TGTGCCAGCAGCGGAAGACAGGGTGGCTATGGCTACACCTTC
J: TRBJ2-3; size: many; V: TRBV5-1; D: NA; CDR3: CASQAGALADTQYF; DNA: TGCGCCAGCCAGGCCGGGGCCCTCGCAGATACGCAGTATTTT
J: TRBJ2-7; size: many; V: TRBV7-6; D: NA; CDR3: CASSPGGYEQYF; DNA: TGTGCCAGCAGCCCTGGGGGCTACGAGCAGTACTTC
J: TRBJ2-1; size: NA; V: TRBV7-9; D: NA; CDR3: CASSLKRISYNEQFF; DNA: TGTGCCAGCAGCTTAAAGCGGATCTCCTACAATGAGCAGTTCTTC